This T cell receptor (beta chain) is from a study of regulatory T cells in long-lasting Graves disease. The TCR beta library used iRepertoire HTBI primers with Arm-PCR amplification of CDR3. Using its own MiXCR run on the multiplex PCR reads, TCRdb lists one record per CDR3 protein. The sample shows 500,000 or so distinct CDR3 sequences, about 16% of them seen only once. V shed 1 base and J shed 4 bases, with 8 bases lying between them. Germline CDR1 reads MNHEY; CDR2 reads SMNVEV (reference sequence). The CDR3 has 13 amino acids. This clonotype was seen repeatedly, ten times or more. Noted time point: newly diagnosed GD, antithyroid drugs for less than 3 months. PBMC RNA served as the TCR library source. This same sample was also taken into another study, of T cells in Graves' hyperthyroidism and ophthalmopathy.

The chain links TRBV27 to TRBJ2-7; D gene uncertain. This TCR was recovered from a woman aged 35-65 years with Graves disease. This specimen was peripheral blood mononuclear cells (PBMCs), taken at new diagnosis, from a patient treated with antithyroid drugs. The CDR3 bases are TGTGCCAGCAGTTTATTGGCAGATTACGAGCAGTACTTC. Residues: CASSLLADYEQYF.